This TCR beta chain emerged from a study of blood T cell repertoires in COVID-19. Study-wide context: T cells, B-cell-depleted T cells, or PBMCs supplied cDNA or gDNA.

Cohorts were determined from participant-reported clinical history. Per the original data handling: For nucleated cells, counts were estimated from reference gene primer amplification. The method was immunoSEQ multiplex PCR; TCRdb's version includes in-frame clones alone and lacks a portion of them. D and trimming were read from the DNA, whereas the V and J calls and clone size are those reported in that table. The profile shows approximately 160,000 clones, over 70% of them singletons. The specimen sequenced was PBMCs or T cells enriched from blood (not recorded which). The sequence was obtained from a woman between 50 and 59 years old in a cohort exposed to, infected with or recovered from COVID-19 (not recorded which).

DNA for the CDR3: TGCAGTGCTAGTAGGAGAGCAGGCAGGGGAGTGAACACCGGGGAGCTGTTTTTT. Translation: CSASRRAGRGVNTGELFF. This chain joins TRBV20-1 and TRBJ2-2, with a tentative D call TRBD1 (6 bases). The CDR3 is 18 amino acids. Between the trimmed V and J ends, which lost 3 bases and 1 base, there was a span of 21 bases. Germline V lookup: CDR1 DFQATT, CDR2 SNEGSKA (reference sequence).